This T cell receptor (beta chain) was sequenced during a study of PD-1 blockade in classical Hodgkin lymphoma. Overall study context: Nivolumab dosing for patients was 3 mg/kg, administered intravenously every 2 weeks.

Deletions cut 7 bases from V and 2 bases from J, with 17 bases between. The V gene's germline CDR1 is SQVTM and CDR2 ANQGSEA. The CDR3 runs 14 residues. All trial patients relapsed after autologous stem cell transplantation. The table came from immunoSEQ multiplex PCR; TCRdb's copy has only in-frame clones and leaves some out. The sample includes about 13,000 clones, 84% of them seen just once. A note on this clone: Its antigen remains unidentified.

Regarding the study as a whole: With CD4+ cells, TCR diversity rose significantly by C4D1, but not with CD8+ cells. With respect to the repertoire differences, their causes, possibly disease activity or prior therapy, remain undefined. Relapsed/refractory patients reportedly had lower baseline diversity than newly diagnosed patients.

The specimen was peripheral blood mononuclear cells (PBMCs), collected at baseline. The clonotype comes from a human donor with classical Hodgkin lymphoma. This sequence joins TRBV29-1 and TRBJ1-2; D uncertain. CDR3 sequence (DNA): TGCAGCGCCCTACTCGACGCGGGGAACTATGGCTACACCTTC. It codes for CSALLDAGNYGYTF.